The 23 T cell receptor beta chains reported below all come from one sample, sequenced in a study of neurological immune-mediated disorders. Each CDR3 protein gets one entry after TCRdb re-called the 5' RACE reads with MiXCR. Of about 54,000 distinct CDR3 sequences in the sample, around 3.8% are singletons; the top ten hold approximately 2%. Sequenced material: CD4+ T cells from blood. Every receptor here comes from a woman between 40 and 50 years old with multiple sclerosis.

Many counts were recorded for this clonotype. The chain employs TRBV7-9 and TRBJ1-6; D is unclear. The CDR3 contains 13 residues. V was cut by 1 base and J by 13 bases, with 11 bases left in between. CDR1 is SEHNR and CDR2 is FQNEAQ in the germline V gene (reference sequence). The CDR3 DNA sequence: TGTGCCAGCAGCTTAGGTCCCCTCAGGCCCCTCCACTTT. Protein: CASSLGPLRPLHF.

This clonotype was picked up many times. Here the CDR3 reads CASSPRTGMATEAFF. The CDR3 DNA reads as TGTGCCAGTAGTCCAAGGACAGGGATGGCCACTGAAGCTTTCTTT. The chain combines TRBV19 with TRBJ1-1, with 8 bases matching TRBD1. Germline assignment: CDR1 LNHDA and CDR2 SQIVND (reference sequence). The CDR3 runs to 15 residues. The V and J ends lost 5 bases and 4 bases, in that order; junction bases with no gene match: 9. Together with reference TRBV19 and TRBJ1-1, the CDR3 gives the full variable domain: DGGITQSPKYLFRKEGQNVTLSCEQNLNHDAMYWYRQDPGQGLRLIYYSQIVNDFQKGDIAEGYSVSREKKESFPLTVTSAQKNPTAFYLCASSPRTGMATEAFFGQGTRLTVV.

V usage is TRBV24-1 and J usage is TRBJ1-5; D not certain. V lost 4 bases, J lost 3 bases, and 3 bases lay in between. This CDR3 spans 12 amino acids. In germline, CDR1 is KGHDR, CDR2 SFDVKD. This CDR3 is CATSDPNQPQHF. For the CDR3, the DNA is TGTGCCACCAGTGACCCCAATCAGCCCCAGCATTTT.

This clonotype was seen repeatedly, ten times or more. The chain is built from TRBV6-5 and TRBJ1-1; D not certain. Germline lookup yields CDR1 MNHEY and CDR2 SVGAGI. The V end lost 7 bases, the J end lost 1 base, and 10 bases lay between the germline ends. The CDR3 totals 13 residues. The CDR3 is CASTPGANTEAFF. In DNA form, the CDR3 reads TGTGCCAGCACCCCCGGCGCGAACACTGAAGCTTTCTTT.

There are many counts of this clonotype. For the CDR3, the DNA is TGTGCCAGCAGCCAGCTCCAGGGGGCGAATTCACCCCTCCACTTT. This gives the protein CASSQLQGANSPLHF. This chain links TRBV14 with TRBJ1-6; TRBD1 matches 8 bases. V lost 3 bases to trimming and J lost 7 bases; unmatched junction nucleotides: 5. This CDR3 is 15 amino acids long. The V gene's germline CDR1 is SGHDN and CDR2 FVKESK.

This clonotype came up many times. The rearrangement uses TRBV20-1 and TRBJ1-2, with D possibly TRBD1 on 6 matching bases. V was shortened by 0 bases and J by 7 bases, with 15 bases between the two germline ends. The CDR3 is 14 amino acids. Germline V gene lookup returns CDR1 DFQATT and CDR2 SNEGSKA (reference sequence). The DNA of the CDR3 is TGCAGTGCTAGAGATCCACAGGGCTGGGGTGGCTACACCTTC. As protein: CSARDPQGWGGYTF.

This clonotype appeared many times. The chain uses TRBV5-6 and TRBJ2-1; D is possibly TRBD2 (7 bases). The CDR3 covers 16 residues. V was cut by 3 bases and J by 9 bases, with 22 bases left in between. Germline loops: CDR1 SGHDT, CDR2 YYEEEE. CDR3: CASSSGGGLWNSEQFF. CDR3 DNA: TGTGCCAGCAGCTCTGGGGGGGGGCTGTGGAACAGTGAGCAGTTCTTC. The full variable domain, in which reference TRBV5-6 and TRBJ2-1 provide the parts outside the CDR3, is DAGVTQSPTHLIKTRGQQVTLRCSPKSGHDTVSWYQQALGQGPQFIFQYYEEEERQRGNFPDRFSGHQFPNYSSELNVNALLLGDSALYLCASSSGGGLWNSEQFFGPGTRLTVL.

The sample holds many counts of this clonotype. The chain recombines TRBV12-3 or TRBV12-4 with TRBJ2-3; 8 positions match TRBD2. CDR3 length equals 14 residues. After removal of 6 bases from V and 6 bases from J, the junction contained 8 bases not matched to a gene. The chain's CDR3 is CASRPGLGGDTQYF. The CDR3, as DNA: TGTGCCAGCAGGCCGGGACTAGGGGGGGATACGCAGTATTTT.

This clonotype has a count of ten or more. The V and J genes are TRBV18 and TRBJ1-1; D not resolved. The CDR3 length is 13 residues. Germline CDR1 is KGHSH and CDR2 is LQKENI. V was cut by 2 bases and J by 4 bases, with 8 bases left in between. CDR3 protein: CASSPGRSTEAFF. CDR3 DNA sequence: TGTGCCAGCTCACCAGGCAGGTCCACTGAAGCTTTCTTT.

This clonotype has ten or more counts. The chain couples TRBV7-9 to TRBJ2-7, with D unresolved. The CDR3 runs to 12 residues. Germline loops: CDR1 SEHNR, CDR2 FQNEAQ (reference sequence). The V and J ends lost 1 base and 7 bases respectively, with 8 bases between them. The CDR3 protein is CASSLGMKEQYF. CDR3 DNA: TGTGCCAGCAGCTTAGGGATGAAAGAGCAGTACTTC.

This clonotype was counted many times. The J gene is TRBJ1-5, the V gene TRBV6-2 or TRBV6-3; D is ambiguous. CDR3 length: 17 amino acids. The ends were cut back, 6 bases at V and 6 bases at J, with 24 bases in the middle. Germline V CDR1 and CDR2: MNHEY, SVGEGT. CDR3 protein: CASRRLWPPQESQPQHF. DNA of the CDR3: TGTGCCAGCAGGCGTTTATGGCCTCCCCAAGAAAGTCAGCCCCAGCATTTT.

This clonotype was picked up many times. The CDR3 here is CASSLGSGTGGPQPQHF. The CDR3, as DNA: TGTGCCAGCAGTTTAGGATCCGGGACAGGGGGCCCTCAGCCCCAGCATTTT. J is TRBJ1-5 and V is TRBV12-3 or TRBV12-4, with 12 positions matching TRBD1. CDR3 length: 17 residues. V was pared by 1 base and J by 6 bases, with 7 bases of the junction left unmatched.

This clonotype appeared many times. The chain couples TRBV4-1 to TRBJ2-7; TRBD1 aligns across 7 bases. The length of the CDR3 is 17 residues. Germline loops: CDR1 MGHRA, CDR2 YSYEKL. Trimming at V came to 3 bases and at J to 3 bases, leaving 14 bases not matched to a gene. The CDR3 DNA reads as TGCGCCAGCAGCCACCCTAGTGCCGGGACAGAAAACTACGAGCAGTACTTC. Translation gives CASSHPSAGTENYEQYF.

In its sample, this clonotype was seen many times. A much larger clonotype is one base distant, so this may be a read error. The chain carries TRBV5-1 and TRBJ2-3; D not certain. Germline CDR1 SGHRS, CDR2 YFSETQ. V was pared by 1 base and J by 4 bases, with 4 bases between. This CDR3 is 12 amino acids long. As DNA, the CDR3 is TGCGCCAGCAGCTTGATCGCAGATACGCAGTATTTT. Its protein product is CASSLIADTQYF.

This clonotype was counted ten times or more. The chain carries TRBV20-1 and TRBJ2-7; no firm D call. This CDR3 has 12 residues. Germline CDR1 is DFQATT and CDR2 is SNEGSKA (reference sequence). V shed 5 bases and J shed 4 bases, with 12 bases lying between them. The CDR3 DNA is TGCAGTGCTGGGGTGGGCCGTTACGAGCAGTACTTC. This sequence encodes CSAGVGRYEQYF.

This clonotype was observed many times. The rearrangement links TRBV20-1 to TRBJ1-1, with 9 bases aligning to TRBD1. From germline, CDR1 is DFQATT and CDR2 SNEGSKA (reference sequence). V lost 6 bases, J lost 4 bases, and 6 bases stayed unmatched. CDR3 length: 13 amino acids. In DNA, the CDR3 is TGCAGTGCAAATGACAGGGGGGGCACTGAAGCTTTCTTT. This codes for CSANDRGGTEAFF.

The V call is TRBV6-5, the J call TRBJ1-2, with D perhaps TRBD1 (5 bases). The germline CDR1 and CDR2 sequences are MNHEY and SVGAGI. The CDR3 extends over 15 amino acids. V dropped 4 bases and J dropped 8 bases, with 20 bases sitting between them. In nucleotides, the CDR3 is TGTGCCAGCAGTTTTTCCTCATCAGGGAGAGAGGGCTACACCTTC. Its protein is CASSFSSSGREGYTF.

This clonotype was picked up many times. This rearrangement joins TRBV12-3 or TRBV12-4 to TRBJ1-5, with D possibly matching TRBD1 (5 bases). The CDR3 is 15 amino acids. V lost 2 bases to trimming and J lost 3 bases, with 11 bases between them. In DNA form, the CDR3 reads TGTGCCAGCAGTTTAACGGGGGGAAACAATCAGCCCCAGCATTTT. It encodes CASSLTGGNNQPQHF.

This clonotype was counted ten times or more. This chain uses TRBV5-6 with TRBJ2-7; D not certain. The CDR3 sequence is 15 residues long. The ends were cut back, 1 base at V and 2 bases at J, with 13 bases in the middle. Germline-derived CDR1 and CDR2 are SGHDT and YYEEEE. In DNA form, the CDR3 reads TGTGCCAGCAGCTTGTGGGATAGAGATGCCTACGAGCAGTACTTC. Its translation is CASSLWDRDAYEQYF.

This clonotype has at least ten counts. The chain couples TRBV27 to TRBJ2-1; possibly TRBD1 or TRBD2 for D (5 bases each). Trimming left V 8 bases short and J 7 bases short, with 24 bases between. The CDR3 sequence is 16 residues long. The germline gives CDR1 MNHEY, CDR2 SMNVEV (reference sequence). CDR3 coding DNA: TGTGCCAGCGCCGCCCAGAAGGGGAGTGTGGAAAATGAGCAGTTCTTC. It is translated as CASAAQKGSVENEQFF.

As regards this clonotype: Germline is not matched at one junction end, which may reflect a read error. This chain joins TRBV2 and TRBJ2-3; TRBD2 matches at 7 bases. This CDR3 has 12 amino acids. CDR1 and CDR2 (germline): SNHLY, FYNNEI. In DNA form, the CDR3 reads TGCGCCGGGCGGGAGAACACAGATACGCAGTATTTT. This translates into CAGRENTDTQYF.

This clonotype was seen many times. The chain couples TRBV5-1 to TRBJ1-1; 10 nucleotides align to TRBD1. Germline V gene lookup returns CDR1 SGHRS and CDR2 YFSETQ. J was trimmed by 5 bases and V by 4 bases; bases with no gene match: 20. This CDR3 is built from 19 residues. Here the CDR3 DNA reads TGCGCCAGCAGCGTAAGAGGTCGACAGGGGGCCTCTTGGTGGACTGAAGCTTTCTTT. This gives the protein CASSVRGRQGASWWTEAFF.

This clonotype was observed many times. The V call is TRBV2, the J call TRBJ1-6; D is uncertain. Per germline, CDR1 SNHLY and CDR2 FYNNEI. V was pared by 8 bases and J by 8 bases, with 13 bases between. The CDR3 length is 13 residues. The CDR3 protein is CASSIESDSPLHF. The CDR3 DNA reads TGTGCCAGCTCTATTGAATCAGATTCACCCCTCCACTTT.